Presented here are 19 T cell receptor beta chains from one specimen sequenced in a study of regulatory T cells in long-lasting Graves disease. Time point indicated: newly diagnosed GD, antithyroid drugs for less than 3 months. TCR sequences were obtained from RNA taken from PBMCs. Arm-PCR with iRepertoire HTBI primers amplified the CDR3 regions for these TCR beta libraries. TCRdb re-derived calls from the multiplex PCR reads in MiXCR, one entry per CDR3 protein. The repertoire holds some 250,000 distinct CDR3 sequences, with around 16% as singletons. The sequenced sample was peripheral blood mononuclear cells (PBMCs), obtained at new diagnosis, from a patient treated with antithyroid drugs. Receptor source: a female donor with Graves disease.

The V and J genes are TRBV5-1 and TRBJ1-1; weak D call: TRBD1 (5 bases). V shed 5 bases and J shed 0 bases, with 14 bases lying between them. Germline V gene sequence: CDR1 SGHRS, CDR2 YFSETQ. The CDR3 extends over 15 amino acids. The CDR3 sequence: CASRSATVLNTEAFF. Here the CDR3 DNA reads TGCGCCAGCAGATCCGCGACAGTACTGAACACTGAAGCTTTCTTT.

This clonotype was seen many times. One end of the junction varies from germline; a read error may be responsible. The chain recombines TRBV12-5 with TRBJ2-1, with 7 nucleotides matching TRBD1. The germline V gene has CDR1 LGHNT and CDR2 FRNRAP. The length of the CDR3 is 14 residues. The CDR3 protein is CTSKQGSSYNEQFF. The CDR3 DNA follows: TGTACTAGTAAACAGGGGAGCTCCTACAATGAGCAGTTCTTC.

There are many counts of this clonotype. The rearrangement joins TRBV20-1 to TRBJ2-1, with D possibly TRBD2 on 5 matching bases. The germline gives CDR1 DFQATT, CDR2 SNEGSKA (reference sequence). V was trimmed by 0 bases and J by 4 bases, leaving 13 bases between them. This CDR3 has 15 residues. CDR3 coding DNA: TGCAGTGCTAGAGATGGGCGGACGGGATACAATGAGCAGTTCTTC. Translated, it gives CSARDGRTGYNEQFF.

This clonotype was found many times. The chain recombines TRBV10-1 with TRBJ2-1; 7 bases match TRBD2. The V gene end was trimmed by 2 bases and the J gene end by 3 bases; junction bases not matched to a gene: 4. This CDR3 contains 15 residues. The V gene's germline CDR1 is WNHNN and CDR2 SYGVQD (reference sequence). As DNA, the CDR3 is TGCGCCAGCAGTGAGCTGGCGGGGGACTACAATGAGCAGTTCTTC. Translation: CASSELAGDYNEQFF.

This clonotype was observed at least ten times. This chain joins TRBV2 and TRBJ2-5; no clear D gene. Trimming pared 7 bases from V and 0 bases from J, leaving 18 bases between. CDR1 and CDR2 from the germline V gene are SNHLY and FYNNEI. The CDR3 contains 16 residues. The CDR3 region is CASTGSPVSYQETQYF. In DNA, the CDR3 is TGTGCCAGCACCGGATCCCCGGTGTCATACCAAGAGACCCAGTACTTC.

This clonotype was seen many times. The chain is built from TRBV7-8 and TRBJ1-3; D is undetermined. The germline V and J ends were trimmed by 2 bases and 0 bases, with 11 bases remaining between them. CDR1 is SGHVS and CDR2 is FQNEAQ in the germline V gene. The CDR3 has 16 residues. The CDR3 reads CASSLQQPNSGNTIYF. The CDR3 DNA is TGTGCCAGCAGCTTACAACAGCCGAACTCTGGAAACACCATATATTTT.

With regard to this clonotype: A much larger clone is a single base away; this may be a read error. The rearrangement joins TRBV6-1 to TRBJ1-2; D uncertain. Germline V gene data show CDR1 as MNHNS and CDR2 as SASEGT. Trimming left V 5 bases short and J 2 bases short, with 9 bases between. This CDR3 has 13 residues. Here the CDR3 reads CASSLRSNYGYTF. The DNA of the CDR3 is TGTGCCAGCAGTCTTAGAAGCAACTATGGCTACACCTTC.

V usage is TRBV5-1 and J usage is TRBJ2-3, with 11 bases identical to TRBD2. The CDR3 consists of 15 residues. CDR1 and CDR2 from the germline V gene are SGHRS and YFSETQ. Trimming at V came to 4 bases and at J to 4 bases, leaving 5 bases not matched to a gene. The CDR3 protein is CASSPLAGGPDTQYF. As DNA, the CDR3 is TGCGCCAGCAGCCCGCTAGCGGGGGGCCCAGATACGCAGTATTTT.

The chain is built from TRBV7-9 and TRBJ2-1; tentatively, D is TRBD2 (7 bases). Trimming pared 1 base from V and 5 bases from J, leaving 18 bases between. Germline CDR1 and CDR2: SEHNR and FQNEAQ (reference sequence). CDR3 length: 17 residues. The DNA for the CDR3 is TGTGCCAGCAGCTTAGTTGGGGGGGCAGGGGACCACAATGAGCAGTTCTTC. Its protein is CASSLVGGAGDHNEQFF.

This clonotype was seen at least ten times. This sequence joins TRBV10-3 and TRBJ1-5; TRBD1 is a possible D gene (6 bases). The CDR3 runs 13 residues. The V end was cut by 10 bases, the J end by 4 bases, with 14 bases between. Germline V lookup: CDR1 ENHRY, CDR2 SYGVKD. The CDR3 coding sequence is TGTGCCACCCGGGACATCGTTAATCAGCCCCAGCATTTT. Translated, it gives CATRDIVNQPQHF.

This clonotype was observed at least ten times. This chain uses TRBV6-2 or TRBV6-3 with TRBJ1-6; D is ambiguous. The CDR3 spans 12 residues. Germline CDR1 is MNHEY and CDR2 is SVGEGT. With 2 bases removed from V and 12 bases from J, the gap between germline ends came to 8 bases. CDR3 sequence: CASSYGKLPLHF. The CDR3 nucleotides are TGTGCCAGCAGTTACGGAAAACTACCCCTCCACTTT.

This clonotype was detected only once. The chain couples TRBV11-2 to TRBJ2-7; 9 bases are shared with TRBD2. Looked up from germline, CDR1 is SGHAT and CDR2 is FQNNGV. This CDR3 comprises 17 residues. V shed 6 bases, J shed 7 bases, and the junction held 19 bases outside the gene matches. The chain's CDR3 is CASRAYLEPLAGREQYF. CDR3 sequence (DNA): TGTGCCAGCAGGGCATATCTGGAGCCACTAGCGGGCCGGGAGCAGTACTTC.

This clonotype came up many times. The rearrangement links TRBV28 to TRBJ1-2; 8 nucleotides align to TRBD1. CDR1 is MDHEN and CDR2 is SYDVKM in the germline V gene. Trimming removed 3 bases from V and 4 bases from J; junction bases left unmatched: 7. The CDR3 has 15 residues. The CDR3 nucleotides are TGTGCCAGCAGTTTGCAGGGGGCTTCGGGCTATGGCTACACCTTC. This codes for CASSLQGASGYGYTF.

This clonotype was seen at least ten times. The rearrangement links TRBV7-9 to TRBJ2-3; D unresolved. Germline V gene data show CDR1 as SEHNR and CDR2 as FQNEAQ (reference sequence). The CDR3 is 12 amino acids. V dropped 5 bases and J dropped 4 bases, with 7 bases sitting between them. Here the CDR3 reads CASSRLSDTQYF. DNA of the CDR3: TGTGCCAGCAGCCGACTGTCAGATACGCAGTATTTT.

Concerning this clonotype itself: With only one base between it and a far larger clone, this is likely a read error. The chain employs TRBV11-3 and TRBJ1-6; D gene uncertain. Germline V lookup: CDR1 SGHNT, CDR2 YENEEA. The V end lost 4 bases, the J end lost 0 bases, and 7 bases lay between the germline ends. CDR3 length equals 15 residues. The CDR3: CASSSRSSYNSPLHF. In nucleotides, the CDR3 is TGTGCCAGCAGCTCCAGGAGCTCCTATAATTCACCCCTCCACTTT.

Of note for this clonotype: This sequence may be a read error, since a much larger clone differs from it by one base. V usage is TRBV6-2 or TRBV6-3 and J usage is TRBJ2-5; D is possibly TRBD1 (6 bases). The CDR3 has 16 amino acids. Per germline, CDR1 MNHEY and CDR2 SVGEGT. The CDR3 here is CAGSFTGSRGQETQYF. In DNA, the CDR3 is TGTGCCGGCAGTTTTACAGGGTCCCGAGGGCAAGAGACCCAGTACTTC.

The table lists this clonotype with a count of one. V and J are TRBV7-2 and TRBJ2-7, with 8 positions matching TRBD1. The CDR3 sequence is 14 residues long. Per germline, CDR1 SGHTA and CDR2 FQGNSA. After removal of 4 bases from V and 3 bases from J, the junction contained 5 bases not matched to a gene. The CDR3 DNA follows: TGTGCCAGCAGCTCCTTTACAGGGGGCTACGAGCAGTACTTC. This translates into CASSSFTGGYEQYF.

The chain joins TRBV6-1 to TRBJ1-2; D possibly corresponds to TRBD1 (6 bases). CDR1 and CDR2 (germline): MNHNS, SASEGT. Trimming cost V 5 bases and J 7 bases, with 8 bases left between them. CDR3 length equals 11 residues. The CDR3 region has the DNA TGTGCCAGCAGTCACAGGGTTGGCTACACCTTC. This sequence encodes CASSHRVGYTF.

This clonotype was detected many times. The V call is TRBV6-2 or TRBV6-3, the J call TRBJ2-1, with 9 nucleotides matching TRBD2. This CDR3 has 14 residues. The V segment lost 6 bases and the J segment 5 bases; nucleotides outside the gene matches: 5. Germline CDR1 reads MNHEY; CDR2 reads SVGEGT. The CDR3 sequence: CASSTSGFHNEQFF. In DNA form, the CDR3 reads TGTGCCAGCAGCACTAGCGGGTTCCACAATGAGCAGTTCTTC.